This T cell receptor (beta chain) was retrieved from a study of cytomegalovirus exposure and HLA in healthy donors. Overall study: T cells numbering around 180 million yielded 95 million to 140 million unique TCR beta sequences in an earlier analysis. Early release data held 85 million to 95 million unique TCRs from HLA-typed donors.

Study-wide points: Donor immune exposure was known only as CMV serostatus.

About this clone itself: Its antigen is unidentified.

60 Vbeta and 13 Jbeta primers were used in PCR. Clones were sequenced by immunoSEQ multiplex PCR, and TCRdb holds only the in-frame ones, with some missing. Of more than 110,000 clones listed, 77% are singletons. The sequenced sample was PBMCs. This sequence originates from a male donor in good health and CMV-seronegative.

The DNA for the CDR3 is TGTGCCATCAGTGAGTCGAACAGGGAAGCTTTCTTT. Translating gives CAISESNREAFF. The J gene is TRBJ1-1, the V gene TRBV10-3; tentatively, D is TRBD1 (5 bases). V was shortened by 0 bases and J by 8 bases, with 7 bases between the two germline ends. The CDR3 consists of 12 residues. The germline V gene has CDR1 ENHRY and CDR2 SYGVKD.